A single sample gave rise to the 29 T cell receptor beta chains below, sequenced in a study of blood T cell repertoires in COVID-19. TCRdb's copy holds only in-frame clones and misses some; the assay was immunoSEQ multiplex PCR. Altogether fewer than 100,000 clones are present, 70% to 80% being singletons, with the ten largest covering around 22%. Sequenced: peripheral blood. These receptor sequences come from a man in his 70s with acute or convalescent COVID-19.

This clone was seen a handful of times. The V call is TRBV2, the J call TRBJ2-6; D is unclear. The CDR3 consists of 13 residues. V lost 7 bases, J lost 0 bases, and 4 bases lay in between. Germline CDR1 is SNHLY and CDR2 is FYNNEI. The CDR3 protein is CASKSSGANVLTF. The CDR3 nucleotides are TGTGCCAGCAAGAGCTCTGGGGCCAACGTCCTGACTTTC.

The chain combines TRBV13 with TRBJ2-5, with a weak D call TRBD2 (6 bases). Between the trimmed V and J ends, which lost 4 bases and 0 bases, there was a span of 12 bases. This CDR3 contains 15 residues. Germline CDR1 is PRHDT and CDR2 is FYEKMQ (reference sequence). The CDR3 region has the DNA TGTGCCAGCAGCTGGGTACGCGGGGACCAAGAGACCCAGTACTTC. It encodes CASSWVRGDQETQYF.

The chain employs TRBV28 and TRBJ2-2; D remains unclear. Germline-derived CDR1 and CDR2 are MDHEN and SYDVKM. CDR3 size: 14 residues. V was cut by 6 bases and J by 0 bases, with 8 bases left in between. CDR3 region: CASRQQPNTGELFF. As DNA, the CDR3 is TGTGCCAGCAGACAACAGCCGAACACCGGGGAGCTGTTTTTT.

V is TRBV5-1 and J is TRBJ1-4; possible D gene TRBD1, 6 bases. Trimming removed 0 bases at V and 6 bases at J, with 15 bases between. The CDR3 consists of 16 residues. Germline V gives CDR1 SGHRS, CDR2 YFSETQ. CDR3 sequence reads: CASSLGFGGQDEKLFF. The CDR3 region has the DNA TGCGCCAGCAGCTTGGGTTTCGGGGGGCAGGATGAAAAACTGTTTTTT.

This CDR3 reads CASSQDLINRDGEQYF. The CDR3 region has the DNA TGTGCCAGCAGCCAAGATCTTATCAACAGGGATGGGGAGCAGTACTTC. The gene calls are TRBV4-2 and TRBJ2-7; tentative D call: TRBD1 (6 bases). V dropped 0 bases and J dropped 7 bases, with 19 bases sitting between them. Germline lookup yields CDR1 LGHNA and CDR2 YNFKEQ. This CDR3 is built from 16 residues.

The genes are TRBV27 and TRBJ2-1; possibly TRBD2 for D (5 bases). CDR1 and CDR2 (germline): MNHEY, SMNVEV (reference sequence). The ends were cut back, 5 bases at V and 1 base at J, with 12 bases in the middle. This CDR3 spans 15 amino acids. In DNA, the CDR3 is TGTGCCAGCAGTCTAGCTTGGCTGTCCTACAATGAGCAGTTCTTC. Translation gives CASSLAWLSYNEQFF.

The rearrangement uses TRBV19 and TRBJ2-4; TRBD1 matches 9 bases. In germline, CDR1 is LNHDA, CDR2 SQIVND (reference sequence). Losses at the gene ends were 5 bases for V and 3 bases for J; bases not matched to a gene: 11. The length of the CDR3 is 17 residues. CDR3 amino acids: CASSAPQGARNKNIQYF. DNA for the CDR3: TGTGCCAGTAGTGCCCCACAGGGGGCGCGGAACAAAAACATTCAGTACTTC.

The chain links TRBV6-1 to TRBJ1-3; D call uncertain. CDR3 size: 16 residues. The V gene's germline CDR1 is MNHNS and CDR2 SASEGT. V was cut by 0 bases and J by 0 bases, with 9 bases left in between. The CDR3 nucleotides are TGTGCCAGCAGTGAAGCGAGACTGCCCTCTGGAAACACCATATATTTT. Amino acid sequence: CASSEARLPSGNTIYF.

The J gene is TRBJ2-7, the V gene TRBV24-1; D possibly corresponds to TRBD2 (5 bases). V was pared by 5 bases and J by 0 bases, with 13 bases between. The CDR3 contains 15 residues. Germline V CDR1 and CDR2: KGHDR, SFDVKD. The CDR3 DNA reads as TGTGCCACCAGTGGAGGGTCCGCTAGCTCCTACGAGCAGTACTTC. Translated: CATSGGSASSYEQYF.

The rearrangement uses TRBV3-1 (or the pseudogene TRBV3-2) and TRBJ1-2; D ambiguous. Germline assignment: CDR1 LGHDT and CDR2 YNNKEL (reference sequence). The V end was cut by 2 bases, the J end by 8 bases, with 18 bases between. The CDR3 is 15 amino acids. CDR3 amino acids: CASSQSYGVIGGYTF. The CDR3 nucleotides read TGTGCCAGCAGCCAATCATACGGGGTCATAGGGGGCTACACCTTC.

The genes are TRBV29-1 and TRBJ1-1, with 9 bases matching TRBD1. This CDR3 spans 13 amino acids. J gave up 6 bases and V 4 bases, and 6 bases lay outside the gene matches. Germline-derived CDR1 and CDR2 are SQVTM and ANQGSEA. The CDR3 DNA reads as TGCAGCGTTGGGACAGGGGATTACCCTGAAGCTTTCTTT. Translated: CSVGTGDYPEAFF.

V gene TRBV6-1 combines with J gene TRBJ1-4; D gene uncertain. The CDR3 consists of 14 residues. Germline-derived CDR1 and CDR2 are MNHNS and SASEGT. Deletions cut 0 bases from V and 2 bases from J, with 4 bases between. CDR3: CASSEAGTNEKLFF. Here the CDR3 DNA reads TGTGCCAGCAGTGAAGCGGGCACTAATGAAAAACTGTTTTTT.

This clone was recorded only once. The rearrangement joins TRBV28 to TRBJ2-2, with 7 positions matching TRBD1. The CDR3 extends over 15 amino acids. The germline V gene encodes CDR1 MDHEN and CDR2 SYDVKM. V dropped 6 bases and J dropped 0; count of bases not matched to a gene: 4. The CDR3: CASRTTGPNTGELFF. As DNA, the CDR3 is TGTGCCAGCAGGACGACAGGGCCGAACACCGGGGAGCTGTTTTTT. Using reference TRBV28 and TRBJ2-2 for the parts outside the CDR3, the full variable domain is DVKVTQSSRYLVKRTGEKVFLECVQDMDHENMFWYRQDPGLGLRLIYFSYDVKMKEKGDIPEGYSVSREKKERFSLILESASTNQTSMYLCASRTTGPNTGELFFGEGSRLTVL.

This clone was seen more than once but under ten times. Here the CDR3 DNA reads TGTGCCAGCAACTCGGGACTATCCTACAATGAGCAGTTCTTC. Residues: CASNSGLSYNEQFF. V and J are TRBV2 and TRBJ2-1; 7 bases align to TRBD2. V was clipped by 7 bases and J by 1 base; unmatched bases: 4. The germline gives CDR1 SNHLY, CDR2 FYNNEI. The CDR3 spans 14 residues.

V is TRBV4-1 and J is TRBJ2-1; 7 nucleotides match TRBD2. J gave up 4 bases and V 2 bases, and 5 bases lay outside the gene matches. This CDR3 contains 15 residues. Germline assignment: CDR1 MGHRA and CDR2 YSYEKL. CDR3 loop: CASSQSSGIYNEQFF. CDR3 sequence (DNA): TGCGCCAGCAGCCAATCTAGCGGTATTTACAATGAGCAGTTCTTC.

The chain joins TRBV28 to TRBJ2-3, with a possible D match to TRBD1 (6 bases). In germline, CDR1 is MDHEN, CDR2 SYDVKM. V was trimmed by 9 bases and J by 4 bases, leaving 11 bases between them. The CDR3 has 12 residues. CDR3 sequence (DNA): TGTGCCAGTGATGGACAGTCAGATACGCAGTATTTT. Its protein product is CASDGQSDTQYF.

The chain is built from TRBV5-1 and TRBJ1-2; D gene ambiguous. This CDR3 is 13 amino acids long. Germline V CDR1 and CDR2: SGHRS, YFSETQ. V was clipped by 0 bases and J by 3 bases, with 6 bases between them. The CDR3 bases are TGCGCCAGCAGCTTGGTCCTCGACTATGGCTACACCTTC. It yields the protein CASSLVLDYGYTF.

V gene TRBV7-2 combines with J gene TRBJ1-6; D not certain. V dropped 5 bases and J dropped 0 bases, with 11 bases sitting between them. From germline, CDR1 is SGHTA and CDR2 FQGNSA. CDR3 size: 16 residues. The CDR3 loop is CASSPGTSSYNSPLHF. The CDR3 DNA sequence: TGTGCCAGCAGCCCAGGCACGAGCTCCTATAATTCACCCCTCCACTTT.

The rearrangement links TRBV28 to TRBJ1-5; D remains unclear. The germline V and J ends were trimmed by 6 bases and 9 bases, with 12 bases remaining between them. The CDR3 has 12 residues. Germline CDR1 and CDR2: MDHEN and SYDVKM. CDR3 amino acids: CASRLPERPQHF. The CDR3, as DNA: TGTGCCAGCAGGCTCCCAGAGCGGCCCCAGCATTTT.

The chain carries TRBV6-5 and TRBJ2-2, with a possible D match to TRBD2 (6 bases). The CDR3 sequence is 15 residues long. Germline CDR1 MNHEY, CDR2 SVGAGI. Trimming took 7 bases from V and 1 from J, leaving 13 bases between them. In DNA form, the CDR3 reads TGTGCCAGCACGCTCCGGGACTGGAACACCGGGGAGCTGTTTTTT. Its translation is CASTLRDWNTGELFF.

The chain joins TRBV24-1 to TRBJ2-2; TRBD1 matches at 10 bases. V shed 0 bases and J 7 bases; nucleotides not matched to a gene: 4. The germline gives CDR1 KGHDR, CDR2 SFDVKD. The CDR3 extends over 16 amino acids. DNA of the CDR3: TGTGCCACCAGTGATTTGGGGACAGGGGATCACGGGGAGCTGTTTTTT. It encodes CATSDLGTGDHGELFF.

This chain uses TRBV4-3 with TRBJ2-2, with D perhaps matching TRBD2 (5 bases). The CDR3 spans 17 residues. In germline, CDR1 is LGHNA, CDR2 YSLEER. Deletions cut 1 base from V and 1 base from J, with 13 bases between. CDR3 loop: CASSQAVDWENTGELFF. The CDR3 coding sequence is TGCGCCAGCAGCCAAGCGGTGGACTGGGAGAACACCGGGGAGCTGTTTTTT.

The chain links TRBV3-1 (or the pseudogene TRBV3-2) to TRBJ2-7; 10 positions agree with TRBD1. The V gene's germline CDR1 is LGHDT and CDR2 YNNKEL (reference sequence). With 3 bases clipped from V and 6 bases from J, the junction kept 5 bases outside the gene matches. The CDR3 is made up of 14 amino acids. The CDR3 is CASSHLDRGSEQYF. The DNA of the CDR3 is TGTGCCAGCAGCCACCTGGACAGGGGGAGCGAGCAGTACTTC.

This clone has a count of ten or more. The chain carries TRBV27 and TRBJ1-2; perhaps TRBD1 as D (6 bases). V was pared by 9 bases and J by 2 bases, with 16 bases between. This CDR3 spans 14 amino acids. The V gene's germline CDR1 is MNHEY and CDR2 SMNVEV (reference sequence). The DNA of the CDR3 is TGTGCCAGACCCTTCGGGACAAAAAACTATGGCTACACCTTC. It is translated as CARPFGTKNYGYTF.

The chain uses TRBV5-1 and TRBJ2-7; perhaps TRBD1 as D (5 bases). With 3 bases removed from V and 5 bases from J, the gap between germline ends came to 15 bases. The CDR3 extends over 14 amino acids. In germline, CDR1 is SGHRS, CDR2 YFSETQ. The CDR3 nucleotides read TGCGCCAGCAGCTCTCCTGATGGGGCCGACGAGCAGTACTTC. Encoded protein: CASSSPDGADEQYF. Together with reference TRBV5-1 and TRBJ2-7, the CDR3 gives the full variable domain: KAGVTQTPRYLIKTRGQQVTLSCSPISGHRSVSWYQQTPGQGLQFLFEYFSETQRNKGNFPGRFSGRQFSNSRSEMNVSTLELGDSALYLCASSSPDGADEQYFGPGTRLTVT.

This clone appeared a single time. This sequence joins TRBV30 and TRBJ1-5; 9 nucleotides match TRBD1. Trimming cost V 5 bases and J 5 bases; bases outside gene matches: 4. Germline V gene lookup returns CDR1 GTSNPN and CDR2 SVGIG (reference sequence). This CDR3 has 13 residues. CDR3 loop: CAWGQGPDQPQHF. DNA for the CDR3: TGTGCCTGGGGACAGGGGCCGGATCAGCCCCAGCATTTT. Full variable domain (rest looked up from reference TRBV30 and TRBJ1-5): SQTIHQWPATLVQPVGSPLSLECTVEGTSNPNLYWYRQAAGRGLQLLFYSVGIGQISSEVPQNLSASRPQDRQFILSSKKLLLSDSGFYLCAWGQGPDQPQHFGDGTRLSIL.

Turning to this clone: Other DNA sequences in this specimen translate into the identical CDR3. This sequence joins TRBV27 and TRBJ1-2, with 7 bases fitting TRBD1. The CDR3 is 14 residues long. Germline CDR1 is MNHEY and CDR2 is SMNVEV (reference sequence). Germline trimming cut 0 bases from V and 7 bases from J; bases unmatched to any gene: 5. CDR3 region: CASSLSSGGGGYTF. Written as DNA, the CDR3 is TGTGCCAGCAGTTTATCTTCAGGGGGAGGTGGCTACACCTTC.

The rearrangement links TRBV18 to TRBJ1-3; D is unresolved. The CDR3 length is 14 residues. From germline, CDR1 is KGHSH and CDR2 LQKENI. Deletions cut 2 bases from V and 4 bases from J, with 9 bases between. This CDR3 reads CASSPERGGNTIYF. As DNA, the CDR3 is TGTGCCAGCTCACCAGAACGAGGAGGAAACACCATATATTTT.

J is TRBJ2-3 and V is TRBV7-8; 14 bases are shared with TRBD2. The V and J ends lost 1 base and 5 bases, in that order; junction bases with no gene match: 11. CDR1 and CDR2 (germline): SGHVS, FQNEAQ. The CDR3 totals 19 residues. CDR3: CASSLGGTSGSTRRDTQYF. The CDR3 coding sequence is TGTGCCAGCAGCTTAGGTGGGACTAGCGGGAGCACACGTAGAGATACGCAGTATTTT.